A single sample is the source of the 23 T cell receptor beta chains below, sequenced in a study of T cell responses to AZD1222 COVID-19 vaccine. TCRdb's table, derived via immunoSEQ multiplex PCR, lists solely in-frame clones and lacks some. The repertoire includes over 120,000 clones, roughly 90% of them detected once, and approximately 3.5% sits in the top ten. Sequenced here: peripheral blood, sampled 28 days after the second AZD1222 dose. The receptors come from an adult who received the AZD1222 COVID-19 vaccine.

This rearrangement joins TRBV11-2 to TRBJ1-1, with D hard to call. The V end was cut by 0 bases, the J end by 8 bases, with 13 bases between. Germline CDR1 and CDR2: SGHAT and FQNNGV. This CDR3 has 14 residues. CDR3 sequence: CASSLDRGWGEAFF. The DNA of the CDR3 is TGTGCCAGCAGCTTAGATCGAGGTTGGGGAGAAGCTTTCTTT.

In DNA form, the CDR3 reads TGTGCCAGCAGCTCCCACGGGACAGAGAATCAGCCCCAGCATTTT. Protein: CASSSHGTENQPQHF. V usage is TRBV7-9 and J usage is TRBJ1-5; 7 bases align to TRBD1. Germline V gene sequence: CDR1 SEHNR, CDR2 FQNEAQ (reference sequence). J was trimmed by 4 bases and V by 4 bases; bases with no gene match: 7. The CDR3 runs 15 residues.

The rearrangement joins TRBV27 to TRBJ1-6; D not certain. The V gene lost 5 bases and the J gene lost 8 bases, with 10 bases spanning the gap. The germline gives CDR1 MNHEY, CDR2 SMNVEV (reference sequence). The CDR3 extends over 13 amino acids. The CDR3 loop reads CASSQTHDSPLHF. Written as DNA, the CDR3 is TGTGCCAGCAGTCAGACCCACGATTCACCCCTCCACTTT.

This clone was recorded only once. The gene calls are TRBV14 and TRBJ2-7; TRBD2 is a possible D gene (5 bases). Germline CDR1 is SGHDN and CDR2 is FVKESK. Trimming left V 2 bases short and J 7 bases short, with 9 bases between. CDR3 length equals 12 residues. Here the CDR3 DNA reads TGTGCCAGCAGCCAAACCAGGAGGGAGCAGTACTTC. As protein: CASSQTRREQYF.

The rearrangement links TRBV5-1 to TRBJ2-5; either TRBD1 or TRBD2 may supply D (5 bases each). This CDR3 spans 14 amino acids. V was pared by 3 bases and J by 4 bases, with 13 bases between. CDR1 and CDR2 (germline): SGHRS, YFSETQ. The CDR3 region is CASSSRGQAETQYF. CDR3 bases: TGCGCCAGCAGCTCCCGGGGCCAGGCAGAGACCCAGTACTTC. The whole variable domain, remainder taken from reference TRBV5-1 and TRBJ2-5, is KAGVTQTPRYLIKTRGQQVTLSCSPISGHRSVSWYQQTPGQGLQFLFEYFSETQRNKGNFPGRFSGRQFSNSRSEMNVSTLELGDSALYLCASSSRGQAETQYFGPGTRLLVL.

The chain employs TRBV4-1 and TRBJ1-6, with 7 positions matching TRBD1. V dropped 2 bases and J dropped 7; count of bases not matched to a gene: 5. CDR1 is MGHRA, CDR2 YSYEKL, per germline. This CDR3 has 15 amino acids. This chain's CDR3 is CASSQQTGSNSPLHF. Here the CDR3 DNA reads TGCGCCAGCAGCCAACAGACAGGGAGCAATTCACCCCTCCACTTT.

This chain uses TRBV6-5 with TRBJ1-2; D is ambiguous. Germline V lookup: CDR1 MNHEY, CDR2 SVGAGI. The CDR3 has 15 residues. Trimming removed 0 bases at V and 0 bases at J, with 8 bases between. CDR3 coding DNA: TGTGCCAGCAGTTACTCTTTAACTGCTAACTATGGCTACACCTTC. Translating it yields CASSYSLTANYGYTF.

This chain joins TRBV7-3 and TRBJ2-2, with TRBD2 matching 13 bases. This CDR3 contains 16 residues. Germline CDR1 is SGHTA and CDR2 is FQGTGA. V lost 5 bases and J lost 8; bases outside the gene matches: 8. CDR3 DNA sequence: TGTGCCAGCAGCCCCGGACTAGCGGGAGATCCTGGGGAGCTGTTTTTT. Amino acids: CASSPGLAGDPGELFF.

J is TRBJ2-5 and V is TRBV10-2; D may be TRBD1 (6 bases). The CDR3 contains 15 residues. The ends were cut back, 3 bases at V and 2 bases at J, with 13 bases in the middle. CDR1 is WSHSY, CDR2 SAAADI, per germline. CDR3 loop: CASSDGRTVQETQYF. CDR3 bases: TGCGCCAGCAGTGACGGCCGGACAGTACAAGAGACCCAGTACTTC.

The J gene is TRBJ1-2, the V gene TRBV24-1; 9 positions match TRBD1. Germline values: CDR1 KGHDR, CDR2 SFDVKD. The trim removed 10 bases at V and 4 bases at J, leaving 6 bases unmatched. The CDR3 consists of 13 residues. The CDR3 nucleotides read TGTGCCACTGGGACAGGGAGTCCCTATGGCTACACCTTC. This sequence encodes CATGTGSPYGYTF.

The chain is built from TRBV5-1 and TRBJ2-2; D not certain. V lost 2 bases, J lost 6 bases, and 2 bases lay in between. The CDR3 has 11 amino acids. Germline V CDR1 and CDR2: SGHRS, YFSETQ. CDR3 coding DNA: TGCGCCAGCAGCTTCGCCGGGGAGCTGTTTTTT. It translates to CASSFAGELFF.

The chain employs TRBV6-1 and TRBJ1-5, with D uncertain. CDR3 size: 14 residues. Trimming left V 2 bases short and J 4 bases short, with 9 bases between. In germline, CDR1 is MNHNS, CDR2 SASEGT. CDR3 sequence reads: CASSETRSNQPQHF. In DNA form, the CDR3 reads TGTGCCAGCAGTGAAACCAGGTCTAATCAGCCCCAGCATTTT.

The chain carries TRBV19 and TRBJ2-3; the D call may be TRBD1 or TRBD2 (5 bases each). Trimming removed 6 bases from V and 2 bases from J, with 9 bases in between. Per the germline V gene, CDR1 is LNHDA and CDR2 is SQIVND (reference sequence). CDR3 length: 13 amino acids. Written as DNA, the CDR3 is TGTGCCAGTAGGAGGGGACCCACAGATACGCAGTATTTT. It translates to CASRRGPTDTQYF.

This clone has just a few counts. V usage is TRBV15 and J usage is TRBJ1-1, with a tentative D call TRBD1 (5 bases). Looked up from germline, CDR1 is LNHNV and CDR2 is YYDKDF (reference sequence). This CDR3 is built from 13 residues. V lost 0 bases and J 5 bases, leaving 7 bases between the germline ends. The chain's CDR3 is CATSRDPGTEAFF. The DNA for the CDR3 is TGTGCCACCAGCAGAGATCCAGGGACTGAAGCTTTCTTT.

The gene calls are TRBV7-3 and TRBJ2-2; TRBD1 matches at 7 bases. CDR1 and CDR2 (germline): SGHTA, FQGTGA. The CDR3 runs 15 residues. The V gene end was trimmed by 5 bases and the J gene end by 3 bases; junction bases not matched to a gene: 6. The CDR3 DNA reads as TGTGCCAGCAGCCCCGGGACAGCTGACACCGGGGAGCTGTTTTTT. Protein sequence: CASSPGTADTGELFF.

The V gene is TRBV19, the J gene TRBJ2-3; 9 bases line up with TRBD2. CDR3 length equals 16 residues. Germline CDR1 is LNHDA and CDR2 is SQIVND (reference sequence). Trimming removed 5 bases from V and 0 bases from J; junction bases left unmatched: 6. The CDR3 here is CASSPRLADSTDTQYF. The CDR3 DNA follows: TGTGCCAGTAGTCCCCGACTAGCGGACAGCACAGATACGCAGTATTTT. Complete variable domain (other parts from reference TRBV19 and TRBJ2-3): DGGITQSPKYLFRKEGQNVTLSCEQNLNHDAMYWYRQDPGQGLRLIYYSQIVNDFQKGDIAEGYSVSREKKESFPLTVTSAQKNPTAFYLCASSPRLADSTDTQYFGPGTRLTVL.

The chain links TRBV4-3 to TRBJ1-1, with no clear D. The germline V gene encodes CDR1 LGHNA and CDR2 YSLEER. The CDR3 totals 15 residues. Trimming removed 1 base at V and 1 base at J, with 10 bases between. Written as DNA, the CDR3 is TGCGCCAGCAGCCAAGGCCCTCAGCAGAACACTGAAGCTTTCTTT. Translating gives CASSQGPQQNTEAFF.

V is TRBV5-8 and J is TRBJ2-1; TRBD1 matches 7 bases. The CDR3 has 18 residues. Germline lookup yields CDR1 SGHTS and CDR2 YDEGEE. V was pared by 2 bases and J by 0 bases, with 11 bases of the junction left unmatched. CDR3 region: CASSLATTGFRSYNEQFF. CDR3 bases: TGTGCCAGCAGCTTAGCAACGACAGGGTTTCGCTCCTACAATGAGCAGTTCTTC. The full variable domain, completed using reference TRBV5-8 and TRBJ2-1, is EAGVTQSPTHLIKTRGQQATLRCSPISGHTSVYWYQQALGLGLQFLLWYDEGEERNRGNFPPRFSGRQFPNYSSELNVNALELEDSALYLCASSLATTGFRSYNEQFFGPGTRLTVL.

The genes are TRBV3-1 (or the pseudogene TRBV3-2) and TRBJ2-7; 11 bases are shared with TRBD2. The germline V gene has CDR1 LGHDT and CDR2 YNNKEL (reference sequence). V gave up 4 bases and J gave up 3 bases; unmatched junction bases: 8. This CDR3 spans 16 amino acids. As DNA, the CDR3 is TGTGCCAGCAGCCTAGCGGGAGGGCCTTGGGGCTACGAGCAGTACTTC. Translation: CASSLAGGPWGYEQYF.

The chain is built from TRBV19 and TRBJ2-7; D not resolved. The CDR3 sequence is 14 residues long. Germline CDR1 and CDR2: LNHDA and SQIVND (reference sequence). V was pared by 2 bases and J by 2 bases, with 10 bases between. CDR3 amino acids: CASSISVRPYEQYF. DNA for the CDR3: TGTGCCAGTAGTATAAGTGTGCGGCCCTACGAGCAGTACTTC. The complete variable domain, with remaining parts taken from reference TRBV19 and TRBJ2-7, reads DGGITQSPKYLFRKEGQNVTLSCEQNLNHDAMYWYRQDPGQGLRLIYYSQIVNDFQKGDIAEGYSVSREKKESFPLTVTSAQKNPTAFYLCASSISVRPYEQYFGPGTRLTVT.

V usage is TRBV29-1 and J usage is TRBJ2-3, with no clear D. Trimming took off 6 bases at V and 5 bases at J, with 6 bases between the two ends. The CDR3 length is 10 residues. Germline V gene data show CDR1 as SQVTM and CDR2 as ANQGSEA. The CDR3 DNA is TGCAGCGTCCGAATAGATACGCAGTATTTT. Encoded protein: CSVRIDTQYF.

CDR3 bases: TGCAGCGTTGCAGGCGGGACACACAATGAGCAGTTCTTC. It specifies CSVAGGTHNEQFF. This chain links TRBV29-1 with TRBJ2-1; D tentatively reads TRBD1 or TRBD2 (6 bases each). Trimming removed 4 bases from V and 5 bases from J, with 12 bases in between. The CDR3 is 13 residues long. Germline V gene sequence: CDR1 SQVTM, CDR2 ANQGSEA.

The genes are TRBV9 and TRBJ1-5; maybe TRBD1 (5 bases). The CDR3 is made up of 14 amino acids. V shed 3 bases and J shed 5 bases, with 12 bases lying between them. CDR1 and CDR2 from the germline V gene are SGDLS and YYNGEE. CDR3 amino acids: CASSDGGLHQPQHF. CDR3 nucleotides: TGTGCCAGCAGCGACGGGGGGTTGCATCAGCCCCAGCATTTT.